Below are 2 T cell receptor beta chains sequenced from a single sample in a study of blood T cell repertoires in COVID-19. The method was immunoSEQ multiplex PCR; TCRdb's version includes in-frame clones alone and lacks a portion of them. The sample comprises approximately 220,000 clones, nearly 90% of which are singletons, and roughly 4% rests with the top ten. Source material: PBMCs or T cells enriched from blood (not recorded which). The receptors were sampled from a woman aged 30 to 39 with acute COVID-19.

J is TRBJ2-1 and V is TRBV7-8; 8 positions match TRBD1. The germline gives CDR1 SGHVS, CDR2 FQNEAQ. V was clipped by 5 bases and J by 0 bases; unmatched bases: 3. This CDR3 is built from 15 residues. CDR3 coding DNA: TGTGCCAGCAGCCCTGGACAGGGCTCCTACAATGAGCAGTTCTTC. It encodes CASSPGQGSYNEQFF. Supplemented by reference TRBV7-8 and TRBJ2-1, the full variable domain reads GAGVSQSPRYKVAKRGQDVALRCDPISGHVSLFWYQQALGQGPEFLTYFQNEAQLDKSGLPSDRFFAERPEGSVSTLKIQRTQQEDSAVYLCASSPGQGSYNEQFFGPGTRLTVL.

The chain links TRBV30 to TRBJ2-4, with 7 bases lining up with TRBD1. This CDR3 has 17 residues. Trimming cost V 4 bases and J 4 bases; bases outside gene matches: 16. CDR1 and CDR2 from the germline V gene are GTSNPN and SVGIG (reference sequence). CDR3 nucleotide sequence: TGTGCCTGGAAAAAATTCACCGGGACAGAAAATAAAAACATTCAGTACTTC. It encodes CAWKKFTGTENKNIQYF. Complete variable domain (other parts from reference TRBV30 and TRBJ2-4): SQTIHQWPATLVQPVGSPLSLECTVEGTSNPNLYWYRQAAGRGLQLLFYSVGIGQISSEVPQNLSASRPQDRQFILSSKKLLLSDSGFYLCAWKKFTGTENKNIQYFGAGTRLSVL.